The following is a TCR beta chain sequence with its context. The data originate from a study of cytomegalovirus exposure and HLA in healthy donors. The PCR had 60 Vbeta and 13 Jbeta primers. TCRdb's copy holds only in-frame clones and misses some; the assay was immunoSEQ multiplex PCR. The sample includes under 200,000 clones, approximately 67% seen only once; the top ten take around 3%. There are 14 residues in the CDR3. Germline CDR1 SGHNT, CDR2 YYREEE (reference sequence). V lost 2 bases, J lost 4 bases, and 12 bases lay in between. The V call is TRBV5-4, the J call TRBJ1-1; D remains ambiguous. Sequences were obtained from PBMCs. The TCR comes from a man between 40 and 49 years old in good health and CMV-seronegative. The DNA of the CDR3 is TGTGCCAGCAGCTTCACGACGGGGAGCACTGAAGCTTTCTTT. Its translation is CASSFTTGSTEAFF.